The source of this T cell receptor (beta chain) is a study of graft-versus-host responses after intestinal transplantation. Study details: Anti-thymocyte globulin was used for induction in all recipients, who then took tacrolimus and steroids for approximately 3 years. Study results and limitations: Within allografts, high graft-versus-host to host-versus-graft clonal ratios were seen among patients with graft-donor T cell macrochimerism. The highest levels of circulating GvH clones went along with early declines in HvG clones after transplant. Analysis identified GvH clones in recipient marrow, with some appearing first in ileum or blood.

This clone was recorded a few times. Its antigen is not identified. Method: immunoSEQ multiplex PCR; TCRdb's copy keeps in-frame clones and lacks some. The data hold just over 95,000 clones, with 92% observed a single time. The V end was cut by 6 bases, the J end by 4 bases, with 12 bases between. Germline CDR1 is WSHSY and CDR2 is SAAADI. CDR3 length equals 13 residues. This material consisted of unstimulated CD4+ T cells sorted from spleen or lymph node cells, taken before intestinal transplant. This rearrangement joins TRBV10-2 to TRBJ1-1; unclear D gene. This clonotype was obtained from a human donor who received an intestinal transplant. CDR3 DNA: TGCGCCAGCAGGTTAACAGAGGGCACTGAAGCTTTCTTT. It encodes CASRLTEGTEAFF.